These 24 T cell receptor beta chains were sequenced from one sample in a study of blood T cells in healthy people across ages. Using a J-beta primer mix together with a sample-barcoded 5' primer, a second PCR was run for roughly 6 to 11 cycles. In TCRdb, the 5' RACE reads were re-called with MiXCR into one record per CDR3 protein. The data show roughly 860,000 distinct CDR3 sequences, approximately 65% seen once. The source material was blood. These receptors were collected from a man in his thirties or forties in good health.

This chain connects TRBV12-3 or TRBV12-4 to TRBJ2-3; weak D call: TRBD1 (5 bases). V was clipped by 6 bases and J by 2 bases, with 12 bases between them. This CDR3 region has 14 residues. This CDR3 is CASSRTDTTDTQYF. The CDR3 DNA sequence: TGTGCCAGCAGCCGCACGGACACCACAGATACGCAGTATTTT.

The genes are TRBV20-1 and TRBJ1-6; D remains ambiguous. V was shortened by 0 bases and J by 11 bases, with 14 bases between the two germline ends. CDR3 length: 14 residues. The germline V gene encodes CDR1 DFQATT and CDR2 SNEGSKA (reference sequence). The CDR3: CSAREGVDVAPLHF. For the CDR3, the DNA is TGCAGTGCTAGAGAAGGAGTAGATGTGGCACCCCTCCACTTT.

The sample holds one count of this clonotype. CDR3 coding DNA: TGCAGCGTTGTGTACGGAAACTATGGCTACACCTTC. Translation gives CSVVYGNYGYTF. The V call is TRBV29-1, the J call TRBJ1-2; D gene ambiguous. CDR1 and CDR2 (germline): SQVTM, ANQGSEA. CDR3 size: 12 residues. Trimming removed 4 bases at V and 2 bases at J, with 8 bases between.

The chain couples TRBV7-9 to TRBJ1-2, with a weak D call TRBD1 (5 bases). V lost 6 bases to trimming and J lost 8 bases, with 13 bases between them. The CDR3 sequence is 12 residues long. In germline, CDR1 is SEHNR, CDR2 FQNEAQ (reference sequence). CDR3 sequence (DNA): TGTGCCAGCAGACGTGGGGACTTCGGCTACACCTTC. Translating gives CASRRGDFGYTF.

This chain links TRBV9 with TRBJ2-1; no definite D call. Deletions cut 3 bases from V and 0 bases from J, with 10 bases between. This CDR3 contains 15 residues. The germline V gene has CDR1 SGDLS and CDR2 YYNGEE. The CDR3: CASSAGSPSYNEQFF. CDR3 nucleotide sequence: TGTGCCAGCAGCGCAGGTTCCCCCTCCTACAATGAGCAGTTCTTC.

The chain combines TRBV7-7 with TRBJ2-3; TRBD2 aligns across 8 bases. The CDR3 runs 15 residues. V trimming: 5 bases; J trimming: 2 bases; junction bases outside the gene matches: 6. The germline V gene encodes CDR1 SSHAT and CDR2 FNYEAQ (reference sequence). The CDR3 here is CASSPGGGPTDTQYF. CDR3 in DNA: TGTGCCAGCAGCCCCGGCGGGGGGCCCACAGATACGCAGTATTTT.

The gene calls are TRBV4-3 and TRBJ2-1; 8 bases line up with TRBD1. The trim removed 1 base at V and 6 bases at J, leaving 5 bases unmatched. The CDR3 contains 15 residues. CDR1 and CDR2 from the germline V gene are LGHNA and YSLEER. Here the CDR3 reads CASSQAPGGFNEQFF. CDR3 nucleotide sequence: TGCGCCAGCAGCCAAGCGCCAGGGGGCTTCAATGAGCAGTTCTTC.

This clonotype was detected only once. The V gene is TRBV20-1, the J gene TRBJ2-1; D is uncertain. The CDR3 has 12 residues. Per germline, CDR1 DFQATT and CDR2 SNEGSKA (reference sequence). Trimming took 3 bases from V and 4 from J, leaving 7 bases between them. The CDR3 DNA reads TGCAGTGCTAGCCAGGAATACAATGAGCAGTTCTTC. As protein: CSASQEYNEQFF.

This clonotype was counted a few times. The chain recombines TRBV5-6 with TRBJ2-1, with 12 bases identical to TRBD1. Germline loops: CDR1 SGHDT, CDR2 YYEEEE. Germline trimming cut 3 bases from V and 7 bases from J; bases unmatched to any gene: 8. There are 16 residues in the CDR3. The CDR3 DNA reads TGTGCCAGCAGCTACACCGGGACAGGGGGCTGGAATGAGCAGTTCTTC. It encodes CASSYTGTGGWNEQFF.

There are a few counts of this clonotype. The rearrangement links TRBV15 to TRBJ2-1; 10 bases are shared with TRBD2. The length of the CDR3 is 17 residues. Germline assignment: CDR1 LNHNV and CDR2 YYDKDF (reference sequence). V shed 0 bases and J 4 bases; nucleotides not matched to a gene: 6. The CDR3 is CATSRDPSGGAYNEQFF. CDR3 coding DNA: TGTGCCACCAGCAGAGACCCTAGCGGGGGAGCTTACAATGAGCAGTTCTTC.

CDR3 nucleotide sequence: TGTGCCAGCAGCCATCGGGACAGACCCACAGATACGCAGTATTTT. It is translated as CASSHRDRPTDTQYF. The V call is TRBV3-1, the J call TRBJ2-3; 7 bases agree with TRBD1. This CDR3 comprises 15 residues. V lost 3 bases, J lost 2 bases, and 5 bases stayed unmatched. Germline CDR1 and CDR2: LGHDT and YNNKEL (reference sequence).

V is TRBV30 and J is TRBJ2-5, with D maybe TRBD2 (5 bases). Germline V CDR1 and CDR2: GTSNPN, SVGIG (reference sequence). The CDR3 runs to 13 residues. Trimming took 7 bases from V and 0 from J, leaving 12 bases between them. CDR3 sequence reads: CASIRGDQETQYF. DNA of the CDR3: TGTGCCTCTATTCGGGGAGACCAAGAGACCCAGTACTTC.

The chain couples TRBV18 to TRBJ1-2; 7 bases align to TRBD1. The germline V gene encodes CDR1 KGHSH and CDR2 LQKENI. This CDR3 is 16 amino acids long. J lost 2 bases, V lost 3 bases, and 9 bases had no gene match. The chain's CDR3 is CASSPLRQGGNYGYTF. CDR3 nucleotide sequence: TGTGCCAGCTCACCCCTACGACAGGGAGGAAACTATGGCTACACCTTC.

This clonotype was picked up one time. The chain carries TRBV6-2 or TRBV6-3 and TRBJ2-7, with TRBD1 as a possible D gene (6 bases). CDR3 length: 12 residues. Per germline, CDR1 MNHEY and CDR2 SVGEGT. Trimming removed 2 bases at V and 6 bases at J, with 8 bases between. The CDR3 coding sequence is TGTGCCAGCAGTTACAGGACAGCCGAGCAGTACTTC. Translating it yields CASSYRTAEQYF.

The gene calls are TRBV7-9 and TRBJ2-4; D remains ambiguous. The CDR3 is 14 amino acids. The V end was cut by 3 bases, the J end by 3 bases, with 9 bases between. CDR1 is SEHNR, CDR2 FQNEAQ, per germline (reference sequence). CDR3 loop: CASSFERVKNIQYF. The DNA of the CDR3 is TGTGCCAGCAGCTTTGAAAGGGTCAAAAACATTCAGTACTTC.

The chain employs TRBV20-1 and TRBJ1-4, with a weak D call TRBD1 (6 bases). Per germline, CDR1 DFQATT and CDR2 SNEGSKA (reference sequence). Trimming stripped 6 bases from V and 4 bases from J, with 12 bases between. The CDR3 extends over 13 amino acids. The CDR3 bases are TGCAGTGCAAAGAGGGGGAGTAATGAAAAACTGTTTTTT. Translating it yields CSAKRGSNEKLFF.

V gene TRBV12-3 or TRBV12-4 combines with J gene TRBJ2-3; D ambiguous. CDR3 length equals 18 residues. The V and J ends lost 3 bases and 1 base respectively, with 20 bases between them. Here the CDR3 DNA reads TGTGCCAGCAGTTTCACCCTCACACCGGGCGGAGGCACAGATACGCAGTATTTT. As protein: CASSFTLTPGGGTDTQYF.

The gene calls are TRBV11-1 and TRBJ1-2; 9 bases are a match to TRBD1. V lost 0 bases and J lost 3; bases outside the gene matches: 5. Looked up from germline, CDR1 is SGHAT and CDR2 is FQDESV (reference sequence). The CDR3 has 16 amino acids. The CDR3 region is CASSLALTGGDYGYTF. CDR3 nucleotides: TGTGCCAGCAGCTTAGCTCTGACAGGGGGTGACTATGGCTACACCTTC.

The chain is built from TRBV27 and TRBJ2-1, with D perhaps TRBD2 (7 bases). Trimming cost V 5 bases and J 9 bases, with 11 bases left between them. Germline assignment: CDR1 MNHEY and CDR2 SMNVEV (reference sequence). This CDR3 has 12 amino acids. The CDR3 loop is CASSRGATEQFF. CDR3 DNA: TGTGCCAGCAGTCGGGGGGCAACTGAGCAGTTCTTC.

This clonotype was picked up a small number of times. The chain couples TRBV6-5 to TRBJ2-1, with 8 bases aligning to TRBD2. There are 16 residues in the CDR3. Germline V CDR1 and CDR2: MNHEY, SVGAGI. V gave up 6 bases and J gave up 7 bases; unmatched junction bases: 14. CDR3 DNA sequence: TGTGCCAGCAGCCCCACGGTATTAGCGGGGTCGAATGAGCAGTTCTTC. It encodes CASSPTVLAGSNEQFF.

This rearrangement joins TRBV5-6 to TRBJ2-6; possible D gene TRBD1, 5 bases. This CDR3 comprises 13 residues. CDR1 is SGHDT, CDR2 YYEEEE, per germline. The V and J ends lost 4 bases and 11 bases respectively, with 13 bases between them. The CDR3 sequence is CASSKQVFDVLTF. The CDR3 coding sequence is TGTGCCAGCAGCAAACAGGTTTTCGACGTCCTGACTTTC.

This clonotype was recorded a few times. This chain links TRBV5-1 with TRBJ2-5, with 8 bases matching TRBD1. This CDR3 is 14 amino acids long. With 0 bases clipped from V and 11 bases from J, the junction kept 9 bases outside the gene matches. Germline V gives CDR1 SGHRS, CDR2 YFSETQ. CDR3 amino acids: CASSLGTGTREQYF. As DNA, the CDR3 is TGCGCCAGCAGCTTGGGGACAGGGACGAGGGAGCAGTACTTC. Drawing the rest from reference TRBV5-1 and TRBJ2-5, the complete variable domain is KAGVTQTPRYLIKTRGQQVTLSCSPISGHRSVSWYQQTPGQGLQFLFEYFSETQRNKGNFPGRFSGRQFSNSRSEMNVSTLELGDSALYLCASSLGTGTREQYFGPGTRLLVL.

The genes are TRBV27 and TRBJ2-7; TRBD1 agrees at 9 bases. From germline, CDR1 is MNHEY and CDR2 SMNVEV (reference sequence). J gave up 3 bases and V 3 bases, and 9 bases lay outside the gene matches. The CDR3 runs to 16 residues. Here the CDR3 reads CASSLGGQGGFYEQYF. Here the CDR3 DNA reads TGTGCCAGCAGTTTGGGGGGACAGGGCGGCTTCTACGAGCAGTACTTC.

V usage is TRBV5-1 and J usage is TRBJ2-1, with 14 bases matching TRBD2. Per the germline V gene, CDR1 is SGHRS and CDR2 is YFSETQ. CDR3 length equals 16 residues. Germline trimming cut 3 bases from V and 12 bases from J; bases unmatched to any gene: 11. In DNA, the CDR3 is TGCGCCAGCAGCTCCACGACTAGCGGGAGGGCCCGAGGGCAGTTCTTC. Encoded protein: CASSSTTSGRARGQFF.